Listed below are T cell receptor beta chains from one sample, sequenced in a study of blood T cell repertoires in COVID-19. Only in-frame clones appear in the TCRdb table, and some are missing; sequencing was by immunoSEQ multiplex PCR. The repertoire has over 90,000 clones, roughly 80% of them found once; the top ten carry nearly 25%. Sequencing input: peripheral blood. These receptors were obtained from a man older than 75 with active or convalescent COVID-19. Both conserved end residues are part of each CDR3. A D gene is named only where the DNA matches it firmly. Some rows mark clone size as missing; the rest say once, few, many or name a class of expanded clone.

TRBD2 | TRBJ2-1 | TRBV10-1 | NA | TGCGCCAGCAGTGTCCGGGGGGCCTACAATGAGCAGTTCTTC | CASSVRGAYNEQFF
NA | TRBJ1-4 | TRBV7-8 | NA | TGTGCCAGCAGCCCGGGAGTAATGGCTAATGAAAAACTGTTTTTT | CASSPGVMANEKLFF
NA | TRBJ2-7 | TRBV19 | NA | TGTGCCAGTGGGGAGGCCTACGAGCAGTACTTC | CASGEAYEQYF
TRBD1 | TRBJ1-1 | TRBV3-1/TRBV3-2 | NA | TGTGCCAGCAGCCTCAAGGGGGCTGGGGCTGAAGCTTTCTTT | CASSLKGAGAEAFF
NA | TRBJ1-2 | TRBV18 | NA | TGTGCCAGCTCACCGATGACAGTTTCTAACTATGGCTACACCTTC | CASSPMTVSNYGYTF
NA | TRBJ2-7 | TRBV18 | NA | TGTGCCAGCTCACCACCTGTGGGACAACCCTACGAGCAGTACTTC | CASSPPVGQPYEQYF
TRBD1 | TRBJ1-2 | TRBV6-2/TRBV6-3 | NA | TGTGCCAGCAGCGCCATACAGGGGGTCTATGGCTACACCTTC | CASSAIQGVYGYTF
NA | TRBJ1-1 | TRBV2 | NA | TGTGCCAGCAGTGCCTTACGTTTTGGGCCTGAAGCTTTCTTT | CASSALRFGPEAFF
NA | TRBJ1-4 | TRBV5-1 | NA | TGCGCCAGCAGCTTGGCGCAGGAACCTAATGAAAAACTGTTTTTT | CASSLAQEPNEKLFF
TRBD1 | TRBJ2-5 | TRBV5-6 | NA | TGTGCCAGCAGCTCCATACAGGGGGAGACCCAGTACTTC | CASSSIQGETQYF
TRBD1 | TRBJ1-5 | TRBV9 | NA | TGTGCCAGCAGCGTAGGACAGGGCCAGGGTGAGCCCCAGCATTTT | CASSVGQGQGEPQHF
TRBD2 | TRBJ2-5 | TRBV7-2 | NA | TGTGCCAGCAGCCCCCTTCCCGGGGGGGAGACCCAGTACTTC | CASSPLPGGETQYF
TRBD2 | TRBJ2-1 | TRBV5-8 | NA | TGTGCCAGCAGCTTGCCACTAGCGGGGGGAAGTCGGCGGGATGAGCAGTTCTTC | CASSLPLAGGSRRDEQFF
NA | TRBJ1-2 | TRBV28 | NA | TGTGCCAGCAGTTCTGGGGCAGATAACTATGGCTACACCTTC | CASSSGADNYGYTF
NA | TRBJ1-5 | TRBV6-5 | NA | TGTGCCAGCAGTTACGCGGGATATCAGCCCCAGCATTTT | CASSYAGYQPQHF
TRBD1 | TRBJ1-5 | TRBV10-2 | NA | TGCGCCAGCAGTAGCCCGGGACAGGGTGGCAATCAGCCCCAGCATTTT | CASSSPGQGGNQPQHF
TRBD2 | TRBJ2-1 | TRBV4-1 | NA | TGCGCCAGCAGCCAAGGGACTAGCGTAATAAATGAGCAGTTCTTC | CASSQGTSVINEQFF
NA | TRBJ2-1 | TRBV5-6 | NA | TGTGCCAGCAGCTTGCCTACTGAGCAGTTCTTC | CASSLPTEQFF
TRBD1 | TRBJ2-5 | TRBV13 | NA | TGTGCCAGCAAGGGTGCAGGGGGCGGGGAGACCCAGTACTTC | CASKGAGGGETQYF
NA | TRBJ2-3 | TRBV2 | NA | TGTGCCAGCAGTGAACCGTTCACAGATACGCAGTATTTT | CASSEPFTDTQYF
TRBD2 | TRBJ2-3 | TRBV6-2/TRBV6-3 | few | TGTGCCAGCAGTTACTCTACCGGGACTAGAAGCACAGATACGCAGTATTTT | CASSYSTGTRSTDTQYF
NA | TRBJ1-5 | TRBV28 | NA | TGTGCCAGCAGCTCCCCGCAGCCCCAGCATTTT | CASSSPQPQHF
TRBD1 | TRBJ1-2 | TRBV7-2 | NA | TGTGCCAGCCACGGGGGGACAGGGGGCGCTGGCTACACCTTC | CASHGGTGGAGYTF
NA | TRBJ2-3 | TRBV3-1/TRBV3-2 | NA | TGTGCCAGCAGCCAAGGCGGGGCCCGTGGGAAGACGCAGTATTTT | CASSQGGARGKTQYF
NA | TRBJ1-2 | TRBV5-5 | NA | TGTGCCAGCAGCAGGGGACTCCCTAACTATGGCTACACCTTC | CASSRGLPNYGYTF
TRBD2 | TRBJ2-7 | TRBV12-3/TRBV12-4 | NA | TGTGCCAGCAGCCGGGAGGGGCGGTACGAGCAGTACTTC | CASSREGRYEQYF
TRBD1 | TRBJ1-6 | TRBV5-4 | many | TGTGCCAGCAGCTTTGGGGACAGGGGAGGGAATTCACCCCTCCACTTT | CASSFGDRGGNSPLHF
TRBD1 | TRBJ2-7 | TRBV9 | NA | TGTGCCAGCAGCGTTGGGACAGGGGAAGGCGAGCAGTACTTC | CASSVGTGEGEQYF
NA | TRBJ2-1 | TRBV23-1 | NA | TGCGCCAGCAGTCAGCGCGGGATTCGCTACAATGAGCAGTTCTTC | CASSQRGIRYNEQFF
NA | TRBJ1-2 | TRBV6-4 | NA | TGTGCCAGCAGTGTTGAGGTCGGGAGGGGCTACACCTTC | CASSVEVGRGYTF
TRBD2 | TRBJ2-1 | TRBV10-2 | NA | TGCGCCAGCAGTGATTGGGCGGGGGGGCCTAACAATGAGCAGTTCTTC | CASSDWAGGPNNEQFF
NA | TRBJ2-1 | TRBV6-4 | NA | TGTGCCAGCAGTGACCCTGGAGGGGCCCCGGCCTACAATGAGCAGTTCTTC | CASSDPGGAPAYNEQFF
NA | TRBJ1-2 | TRBV12-3/TRBV12-4 | once | TGTGCCAGCAGTTTAGTATTAGATTATGGCTACACCTTC | CASSLVLDYGYTF
TRBD2 | TRBJ2-7 | TRBV4-2 | NA | TGTGCCAGCAGCCAATACGCTTTCAGCGGGGGGGCCGCCTACGAGCAGTACTTC | CASSQYAFSGGAAYEQYF
TRBD2 | TRBJ2-4 | TRBV7-9 | NA | TGTGCCAGCAGCTCTGGGGGGGTAGCCAAAAACATTCAGTACTTC | CASSSGGVAKNIQYF
TRBD1 | TRBJ2-1 | TRBV2 | once | TGTGCCAGCAGTGATGACAGGGGAGAAGGCTACAATGAGCAGTTCTTC | CASSDDRGEGYNEQFF
NA | TRBJ1-2 | TRBV2 | NA | TGTGCCAGCAGAGAGATTAACTATGGCTACACCTTC | CASREINYGYTF
NA | TRBJ2-7 | TRBV7-9 | NA | TGTGCCAGCAGCTTACTCGGGGCCTACGAGCAGTACTTC | CASSLLGAYEQYF
TRBD2 | TRBJ2-5 | TRBV3-1/TRBV3-2 | NA | TGTGCCAGCAGCCGAGCGACTAGCGGATCGGGGTTGGAGACCCAGTACTTC | CASSRATSGSGLETQYF
TRBD1 | TRBJ2-7 | TRBV6-2/TRBV6-3 | NA | TGTGCCAGCAGTTACCTCGGACAGGGGCTCTACGAGCAGTACTTC | CASSYLGQGLYEQYF
TRBD1 | TRBJ1-6 | TRBV4-2 | few | TGTGCCAGCAGCCCTCGAGGGGACAGGTTATCAGCTAGCTATAATTCACCCCTCCACTTT | CASSPRGDRLSASYNSPLHF
NA | TRBJ2-2 | TRBV7-8 | NA | TGTGCCAGCAGCTTAGCTCGTGGAGGGAACACCGGGGAGCTGTTTTTT | CASSLARGGNTGELFF
NA | TRBJ2-1 | TRBV5-4 | NA | TGTGCCAGCAGCTTGGGATTGGGAGATGAGCAGTTCTTC | CASSLGLGDEQFF
TRBD1 | TRBJ1-3 | TRBV9 | NA | TGTGCCAGCAGCGGACAGGGTTTTGGAAACACCATATATTTT | CASSGQGFGNTIYF
NA | TRBJ2-5 | TRBV2 | few | TGTGCCAGCAAAGGCGGGGACCAACCCGTAGAGACCCAGTACTTC | CASKGGDQPVETQYF
TRBD2 | TRBJ2-5 | TRBV19 | NA | TGTGCCAGTAGTATTAAGGGGCCGGGACTAGCGGGCCTACAAGAGACCCAGTACTTC | CASSIKGPGLAGLQETQYF
TRBD2 | TRBJ2-2 | TRBV5-1 | NA | TGCGCCAGCAGCTCGACCGGGACTAGCGGCGCCGGGGAGCTGTTTTTT | CASSSTGTSGAGELFF
NA | TRBJ1-3 | TRBV5-6 | few | TGTGCCAGCAGCTTGGGAAGGGGAAGAGGTGGAAACACCATATATTTT | CASSLGRGRGGNTIYF
TRBD1 | TRBJ2-7 | TRBV7-9 | NA | TGTGCCAGCAGCTTAGGGACAGGGCGTGAGCAGTACTTC | CASSLGTGREQYF
NA | TRBJ1-1 | TRBV3-1/TRBV3-2 | NA | TGTGCCAGCAGCCAAGAATGGGAGGGAGGCACTGAAGCTTTCTTT | CASSQEWEGGTEAFF
TRBD1 | TRBJ1-2 | TRBV7-2 | NA | TGTGCCAGCAGCCCAGAAGGTACAGGGGGCTACTATGGCTACACCTTC | CASSPEGTGGYYGYTF
TRBD1 | TRBJ1-1 | TRBV23-1 | NA | TGCGCCAGCAGTCAAACAGGGGCCGAACGAGCTTTCTTT | CASSQTGAERAFF
TRBD1 | TRBJ1-1 | TRBV7-9 | once | TGTGCCAGCAGCTCCGGGGGGACAGGGAGGACTGAAGCTTTCTTT | CASSSGGTGRTEAFF
NA | TRBJ1-1 | TRBV7-9 | once | TGTGCCAGCAGCCCCTTTGGGGGCCTGACTGAAGCTTTCTTT | CASSPFGGLTEAFF
NA | TRBJ2-5 | TRBV7-2 | NA | TGTGCCAGCAAACCAGGGGCCACGGGGGAGACCCAGTACTTC | CASKPGATGETQYF
NA | TRBJ1-4 | TRBV9 | NA | TGTGCCAGCAGCCCTTACTCGTCAACTAATGAAAAACTGTTTTTT | CASSPYSSTNEKLFF
NA | TRBJ2-1 | TRBV19 | once | TGTGCCAGTAGTACCGACATGGTCGGATGGTACAATGAGCAGTTCTTC | CASSTDMVGWYNEQFF
TRBD1 | TRBJ1-4 | TRBV7-2 | NA | TGTGCCAGCAGCTTAATCGGACAGGGGCTAGGTGGAAAACTGTTTTTT | CASSLIGQGLGGKLFF
NA | TRBJ2-7 | TRBV30 | once | TGTGCCTGGAGTCTGGGCGCATCCTACGAGCAGTACTTC | CAWSLGASYEQYF